This paragraph reports one T cell receptor beta chain. This clonotype was counted between two and nine times. Its antigen is unknown. Per-base quality was not reported, and no clone a single base away is much larger than it. This specimen comes from a study of T cells after yellow fever vaccination (dated by TCRdb to between 2018 and 2021). Study-wide context: Libraries from fractions with low cell numbers were prepared with the SMART-Seq v4 Ultra Low Input RNA kit. To follow T-cell clones before and after both primary and booster YFV17D yellow fever vaccination, bulk TCR alpha and beta repertoires underwent longitudinal sequencing. Two healthy male donors, one aged 18 to 30 and one aged 30 to 40 years, made up the cohort. Blood was drawn at multiple timepoints before and after primary and secondary immunization, with bulk PBMC replicates and cell subsets isolated. Results the study describes overall, beyond this receptor: A small share of clonotypes was detected in both CD4 and CD8 compartments, with the overlap likely arising from convergent recombination. After the booster, most clones that had expanded after primary vaccination were detected again (approximately 97% of CD4 and over 75% of CD8), suggesting broad maintenance of memory. Only two donors were included in the study, so the extent to which the findings can be generalized is limited. Compared with the primary T-cell response, the secondary T-cell response was faster but weaker, reaching its peak on day 5 rather than on day 15. Computational filtering was required because FACS-sorted repertoires could contain abundant contaminating clonotypes from the bulk population.

The CDR3 goes from the cysteine to the valine over 17 residues. The DNA shown is the 51-base CDR3, in frame from base 1. The V end gives up 3 bases and the J end 4 bases, leaving 10 bases in the junction not matched to a gene. The germline V gene provides CDR1 MNHNS and CDR2 SASEGT. The sequencing machine was an Illumina NovaSeq 6000. Synthesis of TCR cDNA relied on 5'RACE template switching, a step that introduced a universal primer site along with unique molecular identifiers. Priming of cDNA synthesis was performed from both the TCR alpha and TCR beta constant segments. Libraries were amplified in two PCR steps, with sample barcodes and sequencing adapters added in the second step. Sequencing of libraries was done on Illumina HiSeq 2500 (2x100 bp) or NovaSeq (2x150 bp). On the study's bioinformatics: MIGEC handled demultiplexing of reads and collapsing into UMI consensus sequences, while MiXCR performed V(D)J alignment. Vaccine-responding clonotypes were defined with edgeR using replicate PBMC samples, requiring FDR below 0.01 and a log2 fold change above 5 up to day 15. Each bulk clonotype was labeled CD4 or CD8 based on which sequenced repertoire, CD4 or CD8, contained the clonotype at higher abundance. The public reads were quality trimmed at Q25 with fastp and then assembled into clones with MiXCR by TCRdb, keeping productive beta chains. Under each unique CDR3 protein, matching rows form one entry showing the most common genes and DNA. The V and J calls here are based on TCRdb, not the publication. For this sample there are approximately 330,000 distinct CDR3 sequences; 4.1% appear just once. The biggest ten clones account for under 30% of the sample.

This specimen's treatment or condition label, per the study, means: live attenuated yellow fever vaccine strain. At each blood-draw timepoint, two biological replicates of bulk PBMCs were collected. A standard Ficoll-Paque protocol was used to isolate PBMCs from peripheral blood. TriZol was used to extract RNA from bulk PBMCs, CD4 and CD8 fractions, and dextramer-positive and dextramer-negative fractions. The source of this sequence is a man between 18 and 35 years old who received the YFV17D yellow fever vaccine. The material sequenced was PBMCs, taken 5 days after the yellow fever booster vaccination. The chain links TRBV6-1 with TRBJ2-7, with TRBD2 identical over 12 junction bases. The nucleotides read TGTGCCAGCAGTGAGAGGCTAGCGGGGGGGAATTTATACGAGCAGTACGTC. Its protein reads: CASSERLAGGNLYEQYV.